This T cell receptor (beta chain) was captured in a study of preoperative IRX-2 immunotherapy in early breast cancer. Data came from immunoSEQ multiplex PCR; TCRdb stores just in-frame clones and leaves some out. The profile shows some 25,000 clones, approximately 90% of them singletons. Treatment specified: preoperative locoregional IRX-2 cytokine immunotherapy. Samples came from a phase Ib trial of preoperative locoregional IRX-2 cytokine immunotherapy. CDR3 length: 17 amino acids. V lost 3 bases and J lost 4; bases outside the gene matches: 10. Germline V CDR1 and CDR2: SGDLS, YYNGEE. The chain has TRBV9 and TRBJ2-5; 12 bases map to TRBD2. Sequencing was performed on tumor tissue, taken after IRX-2 immunotherapy. The TCR sequence derives from a human donor with breast cancer. The CDR3 DNA follows: TGTGCCAGCAGCGGAGGAGGACTAGCGGGGTGGGGAGAGACCCAGTACTTC. It yields the protein CASSGGGLAGWGETQYF.